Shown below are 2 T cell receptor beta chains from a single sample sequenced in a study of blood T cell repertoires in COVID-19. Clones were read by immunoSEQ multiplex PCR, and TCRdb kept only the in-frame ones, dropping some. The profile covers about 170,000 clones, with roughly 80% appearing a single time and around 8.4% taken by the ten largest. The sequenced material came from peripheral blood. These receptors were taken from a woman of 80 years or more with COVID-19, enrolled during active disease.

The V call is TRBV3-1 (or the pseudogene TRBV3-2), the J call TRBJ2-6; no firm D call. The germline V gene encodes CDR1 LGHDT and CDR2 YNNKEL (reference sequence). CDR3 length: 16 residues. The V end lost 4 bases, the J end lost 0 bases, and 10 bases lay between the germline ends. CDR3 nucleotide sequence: TGTGCCAGCAGCCCCCCCCTCAGCTCTGGGGCCAACGTCCTGACTTTC. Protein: CASSPPLSSGANVLTF.

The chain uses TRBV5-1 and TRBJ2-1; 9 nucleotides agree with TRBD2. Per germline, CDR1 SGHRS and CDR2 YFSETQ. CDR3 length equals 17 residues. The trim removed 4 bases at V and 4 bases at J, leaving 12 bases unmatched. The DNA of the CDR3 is TGCGCCAGCAGCCCTCGGATAGCGGGGGCCTCATACAATGAGCAGTTCTTC. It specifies CASSPRIAGASYNEQFF.